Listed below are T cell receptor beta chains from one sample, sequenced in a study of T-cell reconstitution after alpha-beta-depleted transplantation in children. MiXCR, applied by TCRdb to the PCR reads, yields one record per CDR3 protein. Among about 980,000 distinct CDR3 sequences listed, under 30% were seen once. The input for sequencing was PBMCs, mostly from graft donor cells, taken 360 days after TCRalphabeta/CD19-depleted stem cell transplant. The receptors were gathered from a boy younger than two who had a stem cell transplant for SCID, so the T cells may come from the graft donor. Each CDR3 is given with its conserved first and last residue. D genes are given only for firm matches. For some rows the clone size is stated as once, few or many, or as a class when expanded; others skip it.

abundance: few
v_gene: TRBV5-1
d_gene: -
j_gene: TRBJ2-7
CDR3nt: TGCGCCAGCAGCATGAGAGCTTCCTACGAGCAGTACTTC
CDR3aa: CASSMRASYEQYF

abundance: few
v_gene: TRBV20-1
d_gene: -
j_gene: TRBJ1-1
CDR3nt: TGCAGTGCTAAACGTCCATCCATAGGGATGAACACTGAAGCTTTCTTT
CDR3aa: CSAKRPSIGMNTEAFF

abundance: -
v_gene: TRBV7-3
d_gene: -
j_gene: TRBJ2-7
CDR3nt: TGTGCCAGCAGCTTACCCCACGGACAGTACTTC
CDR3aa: CASSLPHGQYF

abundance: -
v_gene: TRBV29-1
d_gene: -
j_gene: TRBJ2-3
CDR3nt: TGCAGCGTTGAGTCCTTCACAGATACGCAGTATTTT
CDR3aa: CSVESFTDTQYF

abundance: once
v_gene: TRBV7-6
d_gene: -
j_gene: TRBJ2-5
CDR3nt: TGTGCCAGCAGCTTAGGAGGAGGGGTAATTGAGACCCAGTACTTC
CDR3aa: CASSLGGGVIETQYF

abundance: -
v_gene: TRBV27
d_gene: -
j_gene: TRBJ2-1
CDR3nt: TGTGCCAGCAGCCTACAGGTTTTGGGGTCCTACAATGAGCAGTTCTTC
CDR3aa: CASSLQVLGSYNEQFF

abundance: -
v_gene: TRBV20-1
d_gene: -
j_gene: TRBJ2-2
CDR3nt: TGCAGTGCTAGCCGGGACTTCCCTTACACCGGGGAGCTGTTTTTT
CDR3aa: CSASRDFPYTGELFF

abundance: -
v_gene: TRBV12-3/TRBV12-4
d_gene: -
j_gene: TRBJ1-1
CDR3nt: TGTGCCAGCAGTTTTATAGGCCTGGGGAGCACTGAAGCTTTCTTT
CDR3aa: CASSFIGLGSTEAFF

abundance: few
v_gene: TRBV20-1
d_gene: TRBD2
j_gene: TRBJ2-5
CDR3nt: TGCAGTGCTAGAGATCAATCGGGGGGGTACCAAGAGACCCAGTACTTC
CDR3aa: CSARDQSGGYQETQYF

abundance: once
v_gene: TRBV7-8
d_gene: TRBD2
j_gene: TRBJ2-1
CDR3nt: TGTGCCAGCAGCTTTCATAGACTAGCGGGAGTTCTTGAGCAGTTCTTC
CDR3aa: CASSFHRLAGVLEQFF

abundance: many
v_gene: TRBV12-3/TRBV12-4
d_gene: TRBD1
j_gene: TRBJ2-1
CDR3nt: TGTGCCAGCAGTCGACAGGGGAGCTCCTACAATGAGCAGTTCTTC
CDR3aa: CASSRQGSSYNEQFF

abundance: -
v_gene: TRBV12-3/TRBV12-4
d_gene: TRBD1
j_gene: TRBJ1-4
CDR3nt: TGTGCCATCGACAGGGCGGAGGGTGAAAAACTGTTTTTT
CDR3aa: CAIDRAEGEKLFF

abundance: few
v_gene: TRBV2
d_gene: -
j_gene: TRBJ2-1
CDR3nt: TGTGCCAGCAGTGAACCTGAGCAGTTCTTC
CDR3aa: CASSEPEQFF

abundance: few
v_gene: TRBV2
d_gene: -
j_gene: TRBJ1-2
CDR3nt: TGTGCCAGCAGCCTTAAGGGCTTGGCCTATGGCTACACCTTC
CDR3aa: CASSLKGLAYGYTF

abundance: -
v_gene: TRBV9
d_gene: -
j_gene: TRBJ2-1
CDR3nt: TGTGCCAGCAGCGTAGGTTATAGCGGCGGGAATGAGCAGTTCTTC
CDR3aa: CASSVGYSGGNEQFF

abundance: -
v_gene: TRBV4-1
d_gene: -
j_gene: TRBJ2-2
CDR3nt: TGCGCCAGCAGCCCGAACAGGATGGGCACCGGGGAGCTGTTTTTT
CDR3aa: CASSPNRMGTGELFF

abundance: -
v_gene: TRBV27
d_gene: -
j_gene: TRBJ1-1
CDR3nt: TGTGCCAGCAGTCCCCGACAGCTTTTACGGACTGAAGCTTTCTTT
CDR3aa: CASSPRQLLRTEAFF

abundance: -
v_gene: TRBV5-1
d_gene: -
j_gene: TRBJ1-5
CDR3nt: TGCGCCAGCAGCGAGTCGGGGGATAGCAATCAGCCCCAGCATTTT
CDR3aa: CASSESGDSNQPQHF

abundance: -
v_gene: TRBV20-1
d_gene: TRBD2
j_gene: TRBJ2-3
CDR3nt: TGCAGTGCTAGTAGGCGGGACTACCCAGCAGGAGGTACGCAGTATTTT
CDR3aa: CSASRRDYPAGGTQYF

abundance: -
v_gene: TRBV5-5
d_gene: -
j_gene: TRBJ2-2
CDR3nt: TGTGCCAGCAGCTCCCCCCTCAGAGGGACCGGGGAGCTGTTTTTT
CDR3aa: CASSSPLRGTGELFF

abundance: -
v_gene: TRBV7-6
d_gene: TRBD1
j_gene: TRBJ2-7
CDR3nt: TGTGCCAGCAGCTTACAGACAGGGGGCCAACGCTCCTACGAGCAGTACTTC
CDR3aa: CASSLQTGGQRSYEQYF

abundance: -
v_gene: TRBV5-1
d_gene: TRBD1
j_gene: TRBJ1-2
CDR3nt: TGCGCCAGCAGCCTCAGTTCACAGGGGAGGGGTTCCTATGGCTACACCTTC
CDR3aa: CASSLSSQGRGSYGYTF

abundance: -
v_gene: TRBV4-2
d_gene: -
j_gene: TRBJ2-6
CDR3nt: TGTGCCAGCAGCCACACCCCGAAGGGGGCCAACGTCCTGACTTTC
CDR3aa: CASSHTPKGANVLTF

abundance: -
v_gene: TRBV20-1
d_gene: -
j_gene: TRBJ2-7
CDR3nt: TGCAGTGCCTTGGACGTCGACGAGCAGTACTTC
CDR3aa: CSALDVDEQYF

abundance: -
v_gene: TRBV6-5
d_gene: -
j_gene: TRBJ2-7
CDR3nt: TGTGCCAGCAGTTACTCTCGACCCGGCGCTTCCCCTGGCGGCGAGCAGTACTTC
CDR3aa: CASSYSRPGASPGGEQYF

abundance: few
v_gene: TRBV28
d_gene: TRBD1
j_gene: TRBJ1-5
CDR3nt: TGTGCCAGCAGTACAGGGGGTCGCAATCAGCCCCAGCATTTT
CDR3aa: CASSTGGRNQPQHF

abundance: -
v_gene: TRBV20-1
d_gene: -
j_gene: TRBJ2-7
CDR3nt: TGCAGTGCCCAATCCCTCTACAAACCCTACGAGCAGTACTTC
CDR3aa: CSAQSLYKPYEQYF

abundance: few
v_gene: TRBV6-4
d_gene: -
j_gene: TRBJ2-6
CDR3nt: TGTGCCAGCGGGGATTCTGGGGCCAACGTCCTGACTTTC
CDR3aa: CASGDSGANVLTF

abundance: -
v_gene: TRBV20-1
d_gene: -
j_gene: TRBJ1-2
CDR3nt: TGCAGTGCCAGTACCTCGATCCCTAACTATGGCTACACCTTC
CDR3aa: CSASTSIPNYGYTF

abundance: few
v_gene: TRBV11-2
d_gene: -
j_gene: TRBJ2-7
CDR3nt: TGTGCCAGCAGCTTCGTTACACCGAACTACGAGCAGTACTTC
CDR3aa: CASSFVTPNYEQYF

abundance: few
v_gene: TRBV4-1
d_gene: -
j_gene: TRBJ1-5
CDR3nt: TGCGCCAGCAGCCAAGTCCCAGGGGTTGGCAATCAGCCCCAGCATTTT
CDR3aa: CASSQVPGVGNQPQHF

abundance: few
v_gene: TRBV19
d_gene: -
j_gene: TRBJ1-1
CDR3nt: TGTGCCAGTAGTTGGACCGGATCGAACACTGAAGCTTTCTTT
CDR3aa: CASSWTGSNTEAFF

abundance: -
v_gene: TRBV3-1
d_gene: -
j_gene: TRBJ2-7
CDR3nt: TGTGCCAGCAGCCAAGATCGTGGACAGACTCGCTACGAGCAGTACTTC
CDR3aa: CASSQDRGQTRYEQYF

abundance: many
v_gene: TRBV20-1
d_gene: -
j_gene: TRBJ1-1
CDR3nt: TGCAGTGCTAAGAAACACCCGGGGGGCACTGAAGCTTTCTTT
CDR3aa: CSAKKHPGGTEAFF

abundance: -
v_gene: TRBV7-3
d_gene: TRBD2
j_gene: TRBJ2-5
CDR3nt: TGTGCCAGCAGCTACGGACTAGCGCCAAGGTGGCCCCAAGAGACCCAGTACTTC
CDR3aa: CASSYGLAPRWPQETQYF

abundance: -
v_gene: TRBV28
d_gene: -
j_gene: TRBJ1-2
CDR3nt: TGTGCCAGCAGCTCCAGAACCCCGGGAAACTATGGCTACACCTTC
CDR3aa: CASSSRTPGNYGYTF

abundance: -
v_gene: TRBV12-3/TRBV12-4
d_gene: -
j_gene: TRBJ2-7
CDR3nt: TGTGCCAGCAGGCCAGCGGGCCCCTCCTACGAGCAGTACTTC
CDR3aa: CASRPAGPSYEQYF

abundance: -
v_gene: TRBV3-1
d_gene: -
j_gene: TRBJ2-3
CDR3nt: TGTGCCAGCAGCCCCTGGGTCGGGACAGATACGCAGTATTTT
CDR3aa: CASSPWVGTDTQYF

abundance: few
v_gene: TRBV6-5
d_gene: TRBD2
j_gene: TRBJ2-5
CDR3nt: TGTGCCAGCAGTTTCAGCGGGGGGATCGAGACCCAGTACTTC
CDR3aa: CASSFSGGIETQYF

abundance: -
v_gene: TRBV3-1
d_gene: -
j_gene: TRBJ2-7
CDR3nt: TGTGCCAGCAGCCAAGTAGATTCTAGGGTTTACGAGCAGTACTTC
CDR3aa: CASSQVDSRVYEQYF

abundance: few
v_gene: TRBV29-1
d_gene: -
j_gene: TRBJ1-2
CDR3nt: TGCAGCGTTGAAGGGGGTGCTAACTATGGCTACACCTTC
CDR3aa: CSVEGGANYGYTF

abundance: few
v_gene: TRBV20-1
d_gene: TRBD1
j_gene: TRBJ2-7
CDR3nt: TGCAGTGCTAGAGCCCCGGACAGGGGAACCTACGAGCAGTACTTC
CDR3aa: CSARAPDRGTYEQYF

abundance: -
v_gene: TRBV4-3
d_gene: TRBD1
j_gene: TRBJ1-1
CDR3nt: TGCGCCAGCAGCCAAGGCGGAGCAGGGGGCTCTGAAGCTTTCTTT
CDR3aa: CASSQGGAGGSEAFF

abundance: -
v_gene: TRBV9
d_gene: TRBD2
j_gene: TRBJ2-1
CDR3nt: TGTGCCAGCAGCCGGAAGCGGGGACCCAATGAGCAGTTCTTC
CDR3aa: CASSRKRGPNEQFF

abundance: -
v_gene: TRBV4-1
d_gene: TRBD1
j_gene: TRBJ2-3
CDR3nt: TGCGCCAGCAGCCAACCCGGGACAGGGGAAGATACGCAGTATTTT
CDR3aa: CASSQPGTGEDTQYF

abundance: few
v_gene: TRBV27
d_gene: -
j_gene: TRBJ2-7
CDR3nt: TGTGCCAGCAGTCCTTCCCGGACAATTTCCTACGAGCAGTACTTC
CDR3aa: CASSPSRTISYEQYF

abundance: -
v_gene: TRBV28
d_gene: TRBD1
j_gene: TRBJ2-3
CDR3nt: TGTGCCAGCAGCCCGGACAGGGAAACTTCTGATACGCAGTATTTT
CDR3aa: CASSPDRETSDTQYF

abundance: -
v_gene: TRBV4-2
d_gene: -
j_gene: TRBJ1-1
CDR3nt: TGTGCCAGCAGTGGGGGGGGTCGGATGAACACTGAAGTTTTCTTT
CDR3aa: CASSGGGRMNTEVFF

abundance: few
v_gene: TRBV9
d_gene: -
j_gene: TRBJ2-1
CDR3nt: TGTGCCAGCAGCGTAGCAGGGTTGGGGAATGAGCAGTTCTTC
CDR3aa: CASSVAGLGNEQFF

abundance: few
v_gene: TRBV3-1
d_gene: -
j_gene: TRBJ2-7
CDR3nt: TGTGCCAGCAGCCAAGGGCAGGTTCCCTACCACGAGCAGTACTTC
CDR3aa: CASSQGQVPYHEQYF

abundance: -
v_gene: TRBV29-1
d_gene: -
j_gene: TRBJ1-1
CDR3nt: TGCAGCGTTGAATCAACCCTCCGCACCCAACATAATGCTTTCTTT
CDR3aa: CSVESTLRTQHNAFF

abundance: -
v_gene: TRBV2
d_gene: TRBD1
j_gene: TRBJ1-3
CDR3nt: TGTGCCAGCAGTCGCGACAGGGGAGGAGGTGGAAACACCATATATTTT
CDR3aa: CASSRDRGGGGNTIYF

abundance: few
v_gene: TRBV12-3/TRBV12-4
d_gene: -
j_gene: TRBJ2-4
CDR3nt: TGTGCCAGCAGTTCGAGGGTTAGGGACCAAAACATTCAGTACTTC
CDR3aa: CASSSRVRDQNIQYF